Listed below are T cell receptor beta chains from one sample, sequenced in a study of blood T cell repertoires in COVID-19. Here immunoSEQ multiplex PCR was the method, and the copy in TCRdb shows in-frame clones only, minus some. The sample has 150,000 to 250,000 clones; about nine tenths are singletons. The sequencing sample was made of PBMCs or T cells enriched from blood (not recorded which). These TCRs come from a woman in her thirties who had recovered from COVID-19. Each CDR3 is given without its conserved first and last residue.

J | V | CDR3
TRBJ2-3 | TRBV6-2/TRBV6-3 | ASSYSSGSDTQY
TRBJ2-2 | TRBV29-1 | SVLKTGTNTGELF
TRBJ2-2 | TRBV2 | ASSEERPANTGELF
TRBJ1-2 | TRBV19 | ASSIDRADYNYGYT
TRBJ2-5 | TRBV4-3 | ASSHTLAGGSQETQY
TRBJ1-3 | TRBV11-3 | ASSRESSGNTIY
TRBJ2-2 | TRBV18 | ASSSGQNTGELF
TRBJ1-5 | TRBV19 | ASSIGSGDGGNQPQH
TRBJ2-1 | TRBV11-2 | ASSLSAGGSYNEQF
TRBJ2-5 | TRBV11-2 | ASSIGQASQY
TRBJ2-3 | TRBV11-1 | ASSLGSVDTQY
TRBJ1-1 | TRBV5-1 | ASSSAVGGTEAF
TRBJ2-7 | TRBV4-3 | ASSRSAGGPYEQY
TRBJ1-1 | TRBV5-1 | ASSPGRTGVRWANTEAF
TRBJ2-7 | TRBV18 | ASSPYRQGSPYEQY
TRBJ2-5 | TRBV11-3 | ASSLGGTSGTGETQY
TRBJ1-2 | TRBV19 | ASRTNPSGGYT
TRBJ2-1 | TRBV7-9 | ASSPPAGGTNNEQF
TRBJ1-2 | TRBV30 | AWTNQDRGVYGYT
TRBJ1-5 | TRBV27 | ASSLWEGNQPQH
TRBJ1-1 | TRBV4-2 | ASSQVRSGVNTEAF
TRBJ1-1 | TRBV9 | ASSVDPSGLSGMNTEAF
TRBJ1-6 | TRBV2 | ASSVEGQGNSPLH
TRBJ1-5 | TRBV12-3/TRBV12-4 | ASSLVGRAQH
TRBJ1-6 | TRBV2 | ASTWSRDSPLH
TRBJ1-2 | TRBV5-5 | ASSLEDRAFYGYT
TRBJ2-7 | TRBV12-3/TRBV12-4 | ASSRQETYEQY
TRBJ2-3 | TRBV7-3 | ASSRTGPDTQY
TRBJ1-5 | TRBV27 | ASSSLAGDRNQPQH
TRBJ1-1 | TRBV11-1 | ASSLGHEAF
TRBJ2-7 | TRBV9 | ASSGGQGASYEQY